One TCR beta chain is described in this entry. Its antigen is currently unknown. This sample stems from a study of T cell responses to AZD1222 COVID-19 vaccine. The CDR3 covers 13 residues. V was shortened by 3 bases and J by 4 bases, with 9 bases between the two germline ends. The germline V gene has CDR1 MRHNA and CDR2 SNTAGT. General study points: Among those given AZD1222, only five or six were seropositive at baseline.

Sequencing used immunoSEQ multiplex PCR; TCRdb keeps in-frame clones, though not all of them. Counted here are some 150,000 clones, around nine tenths occurring once; the ten biggest clones make up under 5.5%. This clonotype originated in an adult in good health. The chain couples TRBV6-4 to TRBJ2-5; perhaps TRBD2 as D (6 bases). Here the sequenced sample was peripheral blood, taken on day 0 of AZD1222 vaccination. CDR3 region: CASSEQAGETQYF. DNA of the CDR3: TGTGCCAGCAGTGAACAAGCGGGAGAGACCCAGTACTTC.